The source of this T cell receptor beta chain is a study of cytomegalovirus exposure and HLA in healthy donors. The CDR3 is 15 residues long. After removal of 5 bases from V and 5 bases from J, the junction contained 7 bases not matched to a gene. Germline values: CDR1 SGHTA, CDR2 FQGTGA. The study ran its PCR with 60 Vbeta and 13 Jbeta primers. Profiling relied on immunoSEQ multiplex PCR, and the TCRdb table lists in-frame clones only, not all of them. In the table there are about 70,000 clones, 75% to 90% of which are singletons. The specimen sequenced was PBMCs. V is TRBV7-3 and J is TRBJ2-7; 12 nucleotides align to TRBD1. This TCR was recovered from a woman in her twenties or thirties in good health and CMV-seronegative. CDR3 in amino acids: CASSKRDRGRDEQYF. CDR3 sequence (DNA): TGTGCCAGCAGCAAAAGGGACAGGGGGCGGGACGAGCAGTACTTC.